Listed here is a single T cell receptor beta chain. Its antigen is not identified. CD45RO-negative, CCR7-selected cells formed the naive CD8 fraction, which excluded terminally differentiated effector memory CD45RA+ cells. All of the donors resided in Nashville, Tennessee, and each was a Caucasian adult. Sequenced by immunoSEQ multiplex PCR; TCRdb stores in-frame clones only, minus some. The sample consists of 1.5 million to 2.5 million clones, around 96% of them appearing once. This record comes from a study of shared clonotypes between healthy human individuals. Study-level points and caveats: Few donors limited the genetic and exposure-history diversity represented. Sequencing depth was expected to affect clonotype sharing among donors. It was the non-shared clonotypes that had lower generation probabilities than clonotypes shared by all four donors.

The receptor was isolated from a young man in good health. The specimen sequenced was naive CD8+ T cells sorted from blood.

CDR3 in DNA: TGTGCCATCAGTGAGGGTACAGGGTTTACCTACGAGCAGTACTTC. The encoded protein is CAISEGTGFTYEQYF. The chain employs TRBV10-3 and TRBJ2-7, with D tentatively TRBD1 (6 bases). The germline CDR1 and CDR2 sequences are ENHRY and SYGVKD. The V end was cut by 2 bases, the J end by 2 bases, with 13 bases between. The length of the CDR3 is 15 residues.